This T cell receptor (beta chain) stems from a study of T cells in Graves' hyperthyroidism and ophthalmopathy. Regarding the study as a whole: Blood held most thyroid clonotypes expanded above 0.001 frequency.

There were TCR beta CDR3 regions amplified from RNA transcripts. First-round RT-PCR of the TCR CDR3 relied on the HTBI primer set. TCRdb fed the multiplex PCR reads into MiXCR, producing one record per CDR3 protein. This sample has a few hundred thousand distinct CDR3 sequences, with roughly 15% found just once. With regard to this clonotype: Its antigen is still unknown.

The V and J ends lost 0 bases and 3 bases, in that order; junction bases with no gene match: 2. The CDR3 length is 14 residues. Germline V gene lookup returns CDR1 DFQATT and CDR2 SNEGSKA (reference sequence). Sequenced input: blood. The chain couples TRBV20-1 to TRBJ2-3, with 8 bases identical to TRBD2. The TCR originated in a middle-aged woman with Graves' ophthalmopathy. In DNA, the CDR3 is TGCAGTGCTAGAGATGTAGCGGGGACAGATACGCAGTATTTT. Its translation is CSARDVAGTDTQYF.